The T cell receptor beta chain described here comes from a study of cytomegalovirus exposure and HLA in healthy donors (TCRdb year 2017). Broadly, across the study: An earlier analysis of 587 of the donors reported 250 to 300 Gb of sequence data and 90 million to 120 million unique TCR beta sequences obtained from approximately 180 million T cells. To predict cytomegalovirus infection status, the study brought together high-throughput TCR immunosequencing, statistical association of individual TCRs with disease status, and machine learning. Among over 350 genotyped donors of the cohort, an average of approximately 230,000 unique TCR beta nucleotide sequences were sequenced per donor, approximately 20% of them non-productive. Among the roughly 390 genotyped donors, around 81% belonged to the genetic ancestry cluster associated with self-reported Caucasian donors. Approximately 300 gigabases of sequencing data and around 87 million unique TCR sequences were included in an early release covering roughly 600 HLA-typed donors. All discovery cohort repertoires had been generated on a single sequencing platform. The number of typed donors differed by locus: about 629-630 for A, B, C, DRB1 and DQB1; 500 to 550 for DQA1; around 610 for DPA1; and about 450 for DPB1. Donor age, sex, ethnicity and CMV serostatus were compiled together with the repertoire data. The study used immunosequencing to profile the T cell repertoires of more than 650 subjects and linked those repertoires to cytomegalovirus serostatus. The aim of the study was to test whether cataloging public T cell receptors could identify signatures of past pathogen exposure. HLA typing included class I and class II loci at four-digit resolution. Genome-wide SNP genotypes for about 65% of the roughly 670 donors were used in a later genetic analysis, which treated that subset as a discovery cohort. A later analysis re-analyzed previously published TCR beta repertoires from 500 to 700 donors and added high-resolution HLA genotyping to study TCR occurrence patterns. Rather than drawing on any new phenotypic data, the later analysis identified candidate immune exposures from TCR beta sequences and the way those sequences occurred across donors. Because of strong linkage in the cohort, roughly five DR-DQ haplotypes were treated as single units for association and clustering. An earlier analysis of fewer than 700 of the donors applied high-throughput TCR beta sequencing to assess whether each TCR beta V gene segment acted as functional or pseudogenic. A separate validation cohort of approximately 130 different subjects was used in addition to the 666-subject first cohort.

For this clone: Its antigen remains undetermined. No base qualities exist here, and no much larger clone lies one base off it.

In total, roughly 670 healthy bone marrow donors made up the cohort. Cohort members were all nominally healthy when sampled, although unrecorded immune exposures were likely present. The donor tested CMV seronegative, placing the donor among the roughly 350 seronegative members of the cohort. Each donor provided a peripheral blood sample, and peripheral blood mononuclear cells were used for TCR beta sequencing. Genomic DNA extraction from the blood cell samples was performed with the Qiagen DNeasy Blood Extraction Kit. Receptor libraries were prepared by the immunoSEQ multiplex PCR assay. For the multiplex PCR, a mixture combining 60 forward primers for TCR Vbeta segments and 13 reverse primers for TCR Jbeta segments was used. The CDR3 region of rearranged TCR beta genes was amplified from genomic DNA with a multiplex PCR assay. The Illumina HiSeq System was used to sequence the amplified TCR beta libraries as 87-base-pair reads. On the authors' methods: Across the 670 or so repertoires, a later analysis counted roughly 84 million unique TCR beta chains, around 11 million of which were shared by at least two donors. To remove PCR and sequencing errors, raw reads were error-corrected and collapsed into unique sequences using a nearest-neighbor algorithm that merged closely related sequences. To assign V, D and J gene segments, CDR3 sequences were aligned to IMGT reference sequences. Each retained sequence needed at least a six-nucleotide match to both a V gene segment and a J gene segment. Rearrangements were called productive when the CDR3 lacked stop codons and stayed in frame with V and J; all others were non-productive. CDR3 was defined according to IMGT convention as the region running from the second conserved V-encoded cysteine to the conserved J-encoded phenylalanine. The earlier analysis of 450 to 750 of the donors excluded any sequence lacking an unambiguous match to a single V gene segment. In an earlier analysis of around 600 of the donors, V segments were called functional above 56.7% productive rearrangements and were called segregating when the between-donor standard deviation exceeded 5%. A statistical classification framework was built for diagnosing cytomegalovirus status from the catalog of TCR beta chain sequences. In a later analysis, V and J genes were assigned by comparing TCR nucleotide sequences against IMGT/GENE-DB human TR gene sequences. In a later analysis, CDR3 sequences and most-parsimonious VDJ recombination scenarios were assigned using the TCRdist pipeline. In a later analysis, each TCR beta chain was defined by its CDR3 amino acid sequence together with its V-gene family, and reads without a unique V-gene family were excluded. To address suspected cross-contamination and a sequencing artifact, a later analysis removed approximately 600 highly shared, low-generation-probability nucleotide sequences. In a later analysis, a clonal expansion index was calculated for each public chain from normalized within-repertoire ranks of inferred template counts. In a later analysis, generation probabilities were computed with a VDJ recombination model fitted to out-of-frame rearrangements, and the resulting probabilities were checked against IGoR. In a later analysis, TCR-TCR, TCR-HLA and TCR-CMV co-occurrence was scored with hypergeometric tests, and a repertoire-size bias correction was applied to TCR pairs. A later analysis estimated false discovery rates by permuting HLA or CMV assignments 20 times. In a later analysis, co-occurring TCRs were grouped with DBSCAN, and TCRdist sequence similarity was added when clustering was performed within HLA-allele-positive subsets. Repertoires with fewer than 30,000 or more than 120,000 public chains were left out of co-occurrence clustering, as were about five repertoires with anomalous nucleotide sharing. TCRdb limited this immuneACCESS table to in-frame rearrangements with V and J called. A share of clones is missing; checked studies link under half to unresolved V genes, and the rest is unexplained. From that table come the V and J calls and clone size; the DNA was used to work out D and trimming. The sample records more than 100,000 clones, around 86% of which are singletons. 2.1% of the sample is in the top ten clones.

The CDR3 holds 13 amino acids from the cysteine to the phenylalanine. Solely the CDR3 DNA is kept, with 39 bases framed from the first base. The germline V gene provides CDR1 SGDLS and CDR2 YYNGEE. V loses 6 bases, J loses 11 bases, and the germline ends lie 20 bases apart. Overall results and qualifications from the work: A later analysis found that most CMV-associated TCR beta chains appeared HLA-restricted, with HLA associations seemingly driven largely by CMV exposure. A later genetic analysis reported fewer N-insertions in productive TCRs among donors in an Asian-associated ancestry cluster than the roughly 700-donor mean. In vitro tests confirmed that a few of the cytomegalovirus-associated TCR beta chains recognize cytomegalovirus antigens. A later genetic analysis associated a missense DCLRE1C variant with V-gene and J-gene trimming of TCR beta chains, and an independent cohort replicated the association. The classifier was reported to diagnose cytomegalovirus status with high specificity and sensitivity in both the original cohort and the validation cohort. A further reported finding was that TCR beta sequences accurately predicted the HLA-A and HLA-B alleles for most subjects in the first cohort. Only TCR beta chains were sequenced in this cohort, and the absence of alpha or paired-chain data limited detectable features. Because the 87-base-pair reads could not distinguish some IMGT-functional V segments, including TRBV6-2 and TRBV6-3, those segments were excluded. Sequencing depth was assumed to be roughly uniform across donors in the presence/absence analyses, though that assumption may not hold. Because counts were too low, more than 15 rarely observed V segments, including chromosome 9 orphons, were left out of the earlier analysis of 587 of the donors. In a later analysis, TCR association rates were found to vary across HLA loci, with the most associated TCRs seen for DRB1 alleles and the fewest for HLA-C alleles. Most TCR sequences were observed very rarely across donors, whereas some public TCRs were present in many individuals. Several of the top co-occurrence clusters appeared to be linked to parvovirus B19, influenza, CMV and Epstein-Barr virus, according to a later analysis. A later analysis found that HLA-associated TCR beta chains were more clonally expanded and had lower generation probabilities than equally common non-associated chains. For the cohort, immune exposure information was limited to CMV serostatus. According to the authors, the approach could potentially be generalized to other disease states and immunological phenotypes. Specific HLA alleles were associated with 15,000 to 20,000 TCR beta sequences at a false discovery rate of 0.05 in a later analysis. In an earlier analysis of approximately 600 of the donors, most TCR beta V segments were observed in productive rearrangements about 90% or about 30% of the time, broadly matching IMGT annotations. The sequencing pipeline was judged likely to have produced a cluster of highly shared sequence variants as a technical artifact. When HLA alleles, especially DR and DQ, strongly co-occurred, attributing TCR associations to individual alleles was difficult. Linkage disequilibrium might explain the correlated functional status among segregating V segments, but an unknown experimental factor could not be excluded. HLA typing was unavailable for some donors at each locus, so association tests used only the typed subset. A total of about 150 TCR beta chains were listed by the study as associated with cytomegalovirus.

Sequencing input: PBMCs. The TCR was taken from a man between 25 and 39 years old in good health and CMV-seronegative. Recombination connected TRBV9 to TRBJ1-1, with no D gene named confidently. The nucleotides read TGTGCCAGCACCCCTGTTCGAGGGAGTGGGGCTTTCTTT. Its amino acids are CASTPVRGSGAFF.